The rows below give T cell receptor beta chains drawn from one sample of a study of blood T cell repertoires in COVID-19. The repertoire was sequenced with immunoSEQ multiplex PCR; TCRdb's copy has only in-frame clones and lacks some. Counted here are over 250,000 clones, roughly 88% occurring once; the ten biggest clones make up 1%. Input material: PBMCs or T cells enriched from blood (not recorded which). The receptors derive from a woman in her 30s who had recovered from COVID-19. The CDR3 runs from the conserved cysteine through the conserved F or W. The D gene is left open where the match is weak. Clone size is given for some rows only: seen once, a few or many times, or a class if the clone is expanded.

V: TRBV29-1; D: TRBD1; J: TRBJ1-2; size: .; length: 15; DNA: TGCAGCGTTCTAAATTCAGGGGGCGTTTCGGATGGCTACACCTTC; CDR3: CSVLNSGGVSDGYTF
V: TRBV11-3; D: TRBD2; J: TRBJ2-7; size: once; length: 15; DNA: TGTGCCAGCAGCGCCGAGAGGGACTACCTCTACGAGCAGTACTTC; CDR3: CASSAERDYLYEQYF
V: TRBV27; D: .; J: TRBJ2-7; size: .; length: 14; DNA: TGTGCCAGCAGTCCAGGGCGGCCCCAAGACGAGCAGTACTTC; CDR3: CASSPGRPQDEQYF
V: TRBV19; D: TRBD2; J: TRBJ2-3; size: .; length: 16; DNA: TGTGCCAGTAGCCCCGGCCGGGACTACGAGGGAGATACGCAGTATTTT; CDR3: CASSPGRDYEGDTQYF
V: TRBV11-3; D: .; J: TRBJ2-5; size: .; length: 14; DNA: TGTGCCAGCAGCTTCCCCCAGGGATACGAGACCCAGTACTTC; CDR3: CASSFPQGYETQYF
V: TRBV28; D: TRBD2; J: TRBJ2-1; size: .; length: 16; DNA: TGTGCCAGCAGTCTGCAGGGAGCGGGAAACTTTAATGAGCAGTTCTTC; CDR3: CASSLQGAGNFNEQFF
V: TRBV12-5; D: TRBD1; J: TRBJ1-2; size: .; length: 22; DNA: TGTGCTAGTGGTTTGGTACAACGTGGATTACAGGGGCCCACCTCGCCTTACTATGGCTACACCTTC; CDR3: CASGLVQRGLQGPTSPYYGYTF
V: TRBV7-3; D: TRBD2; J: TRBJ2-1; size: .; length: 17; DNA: TGTGCCAGCAGCCCCTCGTTGACTAGCGGATTCTACAATGAGCAGTTCTTC; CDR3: CASSPSLTSGFYNEQFF
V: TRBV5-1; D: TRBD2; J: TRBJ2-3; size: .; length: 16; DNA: TGCGCCAGCAGTCCCTTAACTAGCGGCACCACAGATACGCAGTATTTT; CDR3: CASSPLTSGTTDTQYF
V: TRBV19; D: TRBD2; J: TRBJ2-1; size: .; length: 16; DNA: TGTGCCAGTAGTACCTATAGCGGGAGGGCAGGGAATGAGCAGTTCTTC; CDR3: CASSTYSGRAGNEQFF
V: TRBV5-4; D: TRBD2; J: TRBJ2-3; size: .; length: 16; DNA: TGTGCCAGCAGCTTAGCGGGGGCCAGAATCACAGATACGCAGTATTTT; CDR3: CASSLAGARITDTQYF
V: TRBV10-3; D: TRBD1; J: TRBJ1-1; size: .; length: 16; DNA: TGTGCCATCAGTGGGGGCAGGGGGCTGGGGAACACTGAAGCTTTCTTT; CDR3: CAISGGRGLGNTEAFF
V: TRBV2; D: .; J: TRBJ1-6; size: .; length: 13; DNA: TGTGCCAAGAGACAAACCTATAATTCACCCCTCCACTTT; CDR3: CAKRQTYNSPLHF
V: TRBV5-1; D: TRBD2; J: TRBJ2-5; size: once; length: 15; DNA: TGCGCCAGCAGCTTGGATGCAACGGGGGGAGAGACCCAGTACTTC; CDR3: CASSLDATGGETQYF
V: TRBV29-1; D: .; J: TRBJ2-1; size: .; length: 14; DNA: TGCAGCTTCTACCGAGTACGCCCCTTCAATGAGCAGTTCTTC; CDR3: CSFYRVRPFNEQFF
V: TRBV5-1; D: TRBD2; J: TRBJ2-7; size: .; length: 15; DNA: TGCGCCAGCAGTTCCCGACTAGCGGGGCCCTACGAGCAGTACTTC; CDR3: CASSSRLAGPYEQYF
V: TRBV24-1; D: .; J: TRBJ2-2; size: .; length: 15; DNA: TGTGCCACCAGTGTCCCCGCCCAGGGCACCGGGGAGCTGTTTTTT; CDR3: CATSVPAQGTGELFF
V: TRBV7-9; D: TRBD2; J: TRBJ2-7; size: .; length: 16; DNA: TGTGCCAGCAGCTTTTTCCTAGCGGGGGGGACCTACGAGCAGTACTTC; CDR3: CASSFFLAGGTYEQYF
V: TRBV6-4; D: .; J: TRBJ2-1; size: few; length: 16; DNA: TGTGCCAGCAGTGAGTCGACGGAGGGGGGGTTTGATGAGCAGTTCTTC; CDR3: CASSESTEGGFDEQFF
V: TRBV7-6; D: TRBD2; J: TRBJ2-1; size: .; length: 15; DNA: TGTGCCAGCACCTTTGTCGGGGGGGGGATCAATGAGCAGTTCTTC; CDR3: CASTFVGGGINEQFF
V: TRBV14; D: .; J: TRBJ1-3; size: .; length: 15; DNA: TGTGCCAGCAGCCAGTGGGTTACAGGTGGAAACACCATATATTTT; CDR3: CASSQWVTGGNTIYF
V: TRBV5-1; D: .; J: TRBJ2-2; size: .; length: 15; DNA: TGCGCCAGCAGCTTGATTGGACTTAACACCGGGGAGCTGTTTTTT; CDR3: CASSLIGLNTGELFF
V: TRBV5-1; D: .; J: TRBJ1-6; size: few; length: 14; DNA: TGCGCCAGCAGAAGGACAGAGAATAATTCACCCCTCCACTTT; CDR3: CASRRTENNSPLHF
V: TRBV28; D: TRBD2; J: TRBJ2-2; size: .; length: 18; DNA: TGTGCCAGCAGGTTAGCGCCGTTGGCGGGGGGTAACACCGGGGAGCTGTTTTTT; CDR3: CASRLAPLAGGNTGELFF
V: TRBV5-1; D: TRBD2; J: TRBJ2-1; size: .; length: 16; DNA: TGCGCCAGCAGCCGGGGAGGCCTAGCGGGAGCCAATGAGCAGTTCTTC; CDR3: CASSRGGLAGANEQFF
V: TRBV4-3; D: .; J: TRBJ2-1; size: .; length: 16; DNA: TGCGCCAGCAGCCAGAGAACTTGGGACACCTACAATGAGCAGTTCTTC; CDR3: CASSQRTWDTYNEQFF
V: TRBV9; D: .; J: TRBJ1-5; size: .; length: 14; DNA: TGTGCCAGCAGCGTAAGGGGAGGGAACCAGCCCCAGCATTTT; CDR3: CASSVRGGNQPQHF
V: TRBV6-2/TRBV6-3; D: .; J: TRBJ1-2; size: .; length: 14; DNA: TGTGCCAGCAGTTACTCGGGGAAGGACACCGGCTACACCTTC; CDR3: CASSYSGKDTGYTF
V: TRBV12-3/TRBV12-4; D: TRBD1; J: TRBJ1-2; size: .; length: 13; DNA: TGTGCCAGCAGTTTAAGACAGGGACATGGCTACACCTTC; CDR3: CASSLRQGHGYTF
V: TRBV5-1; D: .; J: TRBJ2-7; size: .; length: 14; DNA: TGCGCCAGCAGCTTAGGCGGGAACTCCTACGAGCAGTACTTC; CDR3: CASSLGGNSYEQYF
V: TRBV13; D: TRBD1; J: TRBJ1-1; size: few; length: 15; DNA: TGTGCCAGCAGCATATCAAGGGGGCTTAGGTCTGAAGCTTTCTTT; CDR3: CASSISRGLRSEAFF
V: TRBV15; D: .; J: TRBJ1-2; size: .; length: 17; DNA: TGTGCCACCAGCAGAGCGAGCGTGGGGGGGAGGGTATATGGCTACACCTTC; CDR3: CATSRASVGGRVYGYTF
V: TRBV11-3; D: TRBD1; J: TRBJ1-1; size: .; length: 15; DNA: TGTGCCAGCAGCCTAAACCCGGGACAGGGGGCAAAAGCTTTCTTT; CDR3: CASSLNPGQGAKAFF
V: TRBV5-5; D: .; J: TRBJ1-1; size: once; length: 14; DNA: TGTGCCAGCAGCTTGAGGCAGGTGAACACTGAAGCTTTCTTT; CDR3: CASSLRQVNTEAFF
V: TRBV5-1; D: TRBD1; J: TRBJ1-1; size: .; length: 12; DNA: TGCGCCAGCAGCTTGGACCGGGACAGGACCTTCTTT; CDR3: CASSLDRDRTFF
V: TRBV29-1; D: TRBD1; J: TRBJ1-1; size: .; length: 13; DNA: TGCAGCGTCCTGCTTCGGACAGGGAACGAAGCTTTCTTT; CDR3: CSVLLRTGNEAFF
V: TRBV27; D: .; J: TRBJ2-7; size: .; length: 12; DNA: TGTGCCAGCAGTTTAACCAGCTACGAGCAGTACTTC; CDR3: CASSLTSYEQYF
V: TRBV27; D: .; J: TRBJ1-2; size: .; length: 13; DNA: TGTGCCAGCAGTTTAAACAGGAACAATGGCTACACCTTC; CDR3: CASSLNRNNGYTF
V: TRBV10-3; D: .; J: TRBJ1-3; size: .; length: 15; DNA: TGTGCCATCAAATTGTTCTCGGGTTCTGGAAACACCATATATTTT; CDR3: CAIKLFSGSGNTIYF
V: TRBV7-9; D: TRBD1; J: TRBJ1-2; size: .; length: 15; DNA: TGTGCCAGCAGCGGGCTCGGACAGGGAAACTATGGCTACACCTTC; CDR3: CASSGLGQGNYGYTF
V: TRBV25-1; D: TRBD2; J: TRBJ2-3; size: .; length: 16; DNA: TGTGCCAGCAGACTAGCGGGAGTCGGGAGCACAGATACGCAGTATTTT; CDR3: CASRLAGVGSTDTQYF
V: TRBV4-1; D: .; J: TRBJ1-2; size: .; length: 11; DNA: TGCGCCAGCAGCCAATCTTTCGGCTACACCTTC; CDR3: CASSQSFGYTF
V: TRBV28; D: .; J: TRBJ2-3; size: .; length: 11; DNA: TGTGCCAGCAGTTCGTCGGATACGCAGTATTTT; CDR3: CASSSSDTQYF
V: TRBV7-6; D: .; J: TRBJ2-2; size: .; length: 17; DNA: TGTGCCAGCAGCTCCCTTAGTGGGAGAGGGAGCACCGGGGAGCTGTTTTTT; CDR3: CASSSLSGRGSTGELFF
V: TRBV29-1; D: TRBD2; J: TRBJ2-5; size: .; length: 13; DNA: TGCAGCGTTGTTACTAGCGGGGGGGAGACCCAGTACTTC; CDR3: CSVVTSGGETQYF
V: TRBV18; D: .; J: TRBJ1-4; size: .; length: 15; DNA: TGTGCCAGCTCACCACTCCCGCCCAGAAATGAAAAACTGTTTTTT; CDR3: CASSPLPPRNEKLFF
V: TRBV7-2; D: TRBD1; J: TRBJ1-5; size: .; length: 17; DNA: TGTGCCAGCAGCCGGGACAGGGGGTTATCTTTATATCAGCCCCAGCATTTT; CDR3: CASSRDRGLSLYQPQHF
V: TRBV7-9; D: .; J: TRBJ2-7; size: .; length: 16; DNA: TGTGCCAGCAGCTTATCCGGGTCCCCCGCCACCTACGAGCAGTACTTC; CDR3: CASSLSGSPATYEQYF
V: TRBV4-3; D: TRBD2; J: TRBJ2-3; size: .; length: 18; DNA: TGCGCCAGCAGCCAAGGGACCTGGGGCCCGGGGGGGCTAGATACGCAGTATTTT; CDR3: CASSQGTWGPGGLDTQYF
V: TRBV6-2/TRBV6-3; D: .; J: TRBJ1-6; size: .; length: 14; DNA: TGTGCCAGCAGCGACCTAGGTAGAAATTCACCCCTCCACTTT; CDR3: CASSDLGRNSPLHF
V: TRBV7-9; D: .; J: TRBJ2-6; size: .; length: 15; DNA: TGTGCCAGCAGCTTAGGACTCTCTGGGGCCAACGTCCTGACTTTC; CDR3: CASSLGLSGANVLTF
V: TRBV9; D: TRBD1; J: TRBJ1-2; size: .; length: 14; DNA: TGTGCCAGCCGTAGGGACAGGGGGGAAGATGGCTACACCTTC; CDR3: CASRRDRGEDGYTF
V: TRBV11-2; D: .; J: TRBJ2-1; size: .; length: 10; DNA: TGTGCCAGCAGCTCCGGGGAGCAGTTCTTC; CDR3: CASSSGEQFF
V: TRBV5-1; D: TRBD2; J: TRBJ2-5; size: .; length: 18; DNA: TGCGCCAGCAGCCTCGGACTAGCGGGAGTGATTCATAGGGAGACCCAGTACTTC; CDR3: CASSLGLAGVIHRETQYF
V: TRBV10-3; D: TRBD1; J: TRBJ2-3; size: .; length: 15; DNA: TGTGCCATCAGCGGGACAGCAGCTAGCACAGATACGCAGTATTTT; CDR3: CAISGTAASTDTQYF
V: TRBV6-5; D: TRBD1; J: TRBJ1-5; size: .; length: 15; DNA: TGTGCCAGCAAAGAGACAGGGGGGGTTAATCAGCCCCAGCATTTT; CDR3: CASKETGGVNQPQHF
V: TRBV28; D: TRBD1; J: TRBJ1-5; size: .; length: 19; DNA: TGTGCCAGCAGTTTCCATATTGTAGGACAGGGGGCGGGCAATCAGCCCCAGCATTTT; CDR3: CASSFHIVGQGAGNQPQHF
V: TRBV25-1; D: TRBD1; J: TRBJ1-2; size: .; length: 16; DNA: TGTGCCAGCAGTGAATGGCAGGGGGGACCTAACTATGGCTACACCTTC; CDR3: CASSEWQGGPNYGYTF
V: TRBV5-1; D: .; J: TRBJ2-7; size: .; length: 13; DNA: TGCGCCAGCAGCTTGCCTGCGAGCTACGAGCAGTACTTC; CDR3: CASSLPASYEQYF
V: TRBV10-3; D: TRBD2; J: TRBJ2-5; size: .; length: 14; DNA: TGTGCCATCAGGTCAGCGGGGGGACAAGAGACCCAGTACTTC; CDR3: CAIRSAGGQETQYF